Listed below are T cell receptor beta chains from one sample, sequenced in a study of blood T cell repertoires in COVID-19. TCRdb's copy holds only in-frame clones and misses some; the assay was immunoSEQ multiplex PCR. The sample includes around 320,000 clones, over 75% seen only once; the top ten take about 7%. Sequenced input: peripheral blood. The source of these receptors is a human donor in a cohort sampled during active COVID-19. Both conserved end residues are trimmed from each CDR3. Fields, in order: V gene, J gene, CDR3 protein.

TRBV9	TRBJ2-1	ASSGGGMDEQF
TRBV5-4	TRBJ2-2	ASSLEGVAGGTGELF
TRBV27	TRBJ2-7	ASRGTGETYEQY
TRBV7-9	TRBJ1-2	ASSISPLGGLGYT
TRBV5-1	TRBJ2-7	ASSPLQGEIYEQY
TRBV6-1	TRBJ2-3	ASSEWGQISTDTQY
TRBV4-2	TRBJ2-3	ASSQDDGLAVSTDTQY
TRBV7-3	TRBJ2-2	ASSLKPRTGANTGELF
TRBV6-5	TRBJ1-3	ASSRGLYGNTIY
TRBV30	TRBJ1-2	AWRAPPIVGYT
TRBV10-1	TRBJ1-2	ASSEQGQESHGYT
TRBV25-1	TRBJ2-2	ATATGWTGELF
TRBV29-1	TRBJ1-5	SVGGGNQPQH
TRBV18	TRBJ1-2	ASSPTPGNYGYT
TRBV5-1	TRBJ2-7	ASSSGQGGTYEQY
TRBV5-1	TRBJ1-1	ASSPQGPTAEAF
TRBV27	TRBJ1-1	ASSTTGGRTEAF
TRBV7-9	TRBJ1-2	ASSLAQTAGGGYGYT
TRBV9	TRBJ2-3	ASSVEGTSGTQY
TRBV7-3	TRBJ1-1	ASSLTPGASSTEAF
TRBV19	TRBJ2-1	ASGDSSYNEQF
TRBV7-9	TRBJ1-1	ASSLLSGVHTEAF
TRBV18	TRBJ2-2	ASSRTESINTGELF
TRBV6-5	TRBJ2-7	ASKKGQTLYEQY
TRBV15	TRBJ1-2	ATSREERVGNGYT
TRBV2	TRBJ2-3	ASSQNTRYTDTQY
TRBV19	TRBJ1-2	ASSMAGDGYT
TRBV10-2	TRBJ2-7	ASSDGSLAGAYEQY